One sample yielded the 26 T cell receptor beta chains listed below, sequenced in a study of cytomegalovirus exposure and HLA in healthy donors. Primers for the PCR totalled 60 Vbeta and 13 Jbeta. Clones were sequenced by immunoSEQ multiplex PCR, and TCRdb holds only the in-frame ones, with some missing. The data contain under 150,000 clones, approximately 72% of them singletons. The sample was PBMCs. The receptors originated from a human donor in good health.

This clone has just a few counts. This chain links TRBV5-4 with TRBJ2-3, with 7 nucleotides matching TRBD1. The CDR3 contains 15 residues. V lost 4 bases to trimming and J lost 4 bases; unmatched junction nucleotides: 9. Germline values: CDR1 SGHNT, CDR2 YYREEE (reference sequence). The CDR3: CASSPPTGTPDTQYF. The CDR3 region has the DNA TGTGCCAGCAGCCCCCCGACAGGGACCCCAGATACGCAGTATTTT.

About this clone itself: This sample also contains other DNA sequences that code for the same CDR3. The chain employs TRBV29-1 and TRBJ1-5; D may be TRBD1 (6 bases). The CDR3 totals 13 residues. The V gene lost 4 bases and the J gene lost 3 bases, with 10 bases spanning the gap. In germline, CDR1 is SQVTM, CDR2 ANQGSEA. Here the CDR3 reads CSVGWGPNQPQHF. The DNA of the CDR3 is TGCAGCGTTGGTTGGGGGCCCAATCAGCCCCAGCATTTT.

The rearrangement joins TRBV6-5 to TRBJ1-2; D is perhaps TRBD1 (5 bases). Trimming took off 5 bases at V and 4 bases at J, with 14 bases between the two ends. The germline gives CDR1 MNHEY, CDR2 SVGAGI. The CDR3 consists of 14 residues. CDR3 coding DNA: TGTGCCAGCAGTCCCCAGGGTGCGTCCTATGGCTACACCTTC. Translation: CASSPQGASYGYTF.

The chain links TRBV5-1 to TRBJ2-5, with TRBD1 matching over 12 bases. The J call may be faulty, since TRBJ2-7 better matches the DNA end. The CDR3 has 16 amino acids. From germline, CDR1 is SGHRS and CDR2 YFSETQ. CDR3 loop: CASSLVMGQGAGEQYF. The CDR3 DNA is TGCGCCAGCAGCTTGGTAATGGGACAGGGGGCGGGCGAGCAGTACTTC.

Only one count was recorded for this clone. This chain joins TRBV5-6 and TRBJ2-5; no reliable D call. The V gene lost 2 bases and the J gene lost 2 bases, with 7 bases spanning the gap. The germline V gene encodes CDR1 SGHDT and CDR2 YYEEEE. The CDR3 extends over 13 amino acids. The CDR3 nucleotides are TGTGCCAGCAGCTTTTCAGTGCAAGAGACCCAGTACTTC. This gives the protein CASSFSVQETQYF.

The chain has TRBV6-5 and TRBJ2-2; 12 bases are a match to TRBD2. After removal of 4 bases from V and 4 bases from J, the junction contained 4 bases not matched to a gene. This CDR3 contains 16 residues. Germline CDR1 reads MNHEY; CDR2 reads SVGAGI. CDR3 sequence (DNA): TGTGCCAGCAGTTTGGGACTAGCGGGTCCCACCGGGGAGCTGTTTTTT. This gives the protein CASSLGLAGPTGELFF.

Here the CDR3 reads CASSQRTGANYGYTF. DNA of the CDR3: TGTGCCAGCAGCCAGAGGACAGGGGCCAACTATGGCTACACCTTC. V and J are TRBV4-2 and TRBJ1-2; 9 bases fit TRBD1. V was clipped by 3 bases and J by 2 bases; unmatched bases: 4. The CDR3 loop spans 15 amino acids. Looked up from germline, CDR1 is LGHNA and CDR2 is YNFKEQ.

In this sample, this clone turned up a few times. The chain is built from TRBV15 and TRBJ1-5; 10 bases line up with TRBD1. Germline values: CDR1 LNHNV, CDR2 YYDKDF (reference sequence). The CDR3 totals 15 residues. V was pared by 3 bases and J by 9 bases, with 8 bases of the junction left unmatched. CDR3 loop: CATSRVPGQGRPQHF. In DNA form, the CDR3 reads TGTGCCACCAGCAGGGTCCCGGGACAGGGGCGGCCCCAGCATTTT. The variable domain in full, with the rest retrieved from reference TRBV15 and TRBJ1-5, is DAMVIQNPRYQVTQFGKPVTLSCSQTLNHNVMYWYQQKSSQAPKLLFHYYDKDFNNEADTPDNFQSRRPNTSFCFLDIRSPGLGDTAMYLCATSRVPGQGRPQHFGDGTRLSIL.

This clone was counted only a few times. The chain couples TRBV2 to TRBJ1-2, with 12 bases aligning to TRBD1. The germline V gene has CDR1 SNHLY and CDR2 FYNNEI. V shed 6 bases and J 7 bases; nucleotides not matched to a gene: 9. This CDR3 has 15 residues. Here the CDR3 DNA reads TGTGCCAGCAGGGGGGGGACAGGGGGCGTTTTTGGCTACACCTTC. Translation gives CASRGGTGGVFGYTF.

CDR3 amino acids: CASFLGAWGYTF. Here the CDR3 DNA reads TGTGCCAGCTTCCTGGGGGCTTGGGGCTACACCTTC. V gene TRBV6-6 combines with J gene TRBJ1-2; D possibly corresponds to TRBD1 (6 bases). V was cut by 8 bases and J by 8 bases, with 15 bases left in between. The CDR3 sequence is 12 residues long. Germline V CDR1 and CDR2: MNHNY, SVGAGI (reference sequence).

About this clone itself: Compared with germline, one end of the junction differs, possibly owing to a read error. Other DNA sequences of this sample code for an identical CDR3. The V call is TRBV11-1, the J call TRBJ1-6; tentative D call: TRBD1 (6 bases). Germline CDR1 SGHAT, CDR2 FQDESV (reference sequence). This CDR3 is 15 amino acids long. CDR3 DNA sequence: TGTGCCAGCAGCTTATTGGGGGCAGATAATTCGCCCCTCCACTTT. It translates to CASSLLGADNSPLHF.

The chain recombines TRBV15 with TRBJ2-1, with 12 bases aligning to TRBD2. Unmatched junction bases numbered 13, after V lost 0 bases and J lost 7 bases. The CDR3 has 19 residues. Germline CDR1 is LNHNV and CDR2 is YYDKDF (reference sequence). Written as DNA, the CDR3 is TGTGCCACCAGCAGAGATAGGGCTAGCGGGAGGGCGAGGGGAAATGAGCAGTTCTTC. It translates to CATSRDRASGRARGNEQFF.

This clone has just one count. The rearrangement joins TRBV4-3 to TRBJ2-7; 10 bases line up with TRBD2. The CDR3 has 16 residues. Losses at the gene ends were 0 bases for V and 1 base for J; bases not matched to a gene: 3. Germline V gives CDR1 LGHNA, CDR2 YSLEER. CDR3 residues: CASSQEASGGSYEQYF. CDR3 bases: TGCGCCAGCAGCCAAGAAGCTAGCGGGGGATCCTACGAGCAGTACTTC.

The rearrangement links TRBV19 to TRBJ2-6; TRBD1 aligns across 7 bases. Germline V gives CDR1 LNHDA, CDR2 SQIVND (reference sequence). This CDR3 is built from 17 residues. V shed 2 bases and J 0 bases; nucleotides not matched to a gene: 4. For the CDR3, the DNA is TGTGCCAGTAGTATATTCGGGACAGACTCTGGGGCCAACGTCCTGACTTTC. Translating gives CASSIFGTDSGANVLTF.

As DNA, the CDR3 is TGTGCCAGCAGCTTACGGATGGGGGGTGAGCAGTTCTTC. This codes for CASSLRMGGEQFF. The V call is TRBV7-7, the J call TRBJ2-1, with D maybe TRBD2 (6 bases). CDR3 length: 13 amino acids. Germline V gives CDR1 SSHAT, CDR2 FNYEAQ (reference sequence). V lost 2 bases, J lost 9 bases, and 11 bases lay in between.

J is TRBJ2-4 and V is TRBV30; TRBD2 aligns across 9 bases. With 5 bases clipped from V and 0 bases from J, the junction kept 2 bases outside the gene matches. Germline V CDR1 and CDR2: GTSNPN, SVGIG (reference sequence). There are 14 residues in the CDR3. The CDR3 region is CAWAGGLAKNIQYF. Here the CDR3 DNA reads TGTGCCTGGGCGGGGGGGTTAGCCAAAAACATTCAGTACTTC.

This rearrangement joins TRBV5-4 to TRBJ2-5, with D perhaps matching TRBD1 (7 bases). Germline CDR1 reads SGHNT; CDR2 reads YYREEE (reference sequence). The CDR3 runs to 14 residues. Trimming cost V 4 bases and J 2 bases, with 12 bases left between them. The CDR3 DNA is TGTGCCAGCAGCGCACAGGGGAGGCAAGAGACCCAGTACTTC. It is translated as CASSAQGRQETQYF.

The DNA of the CDR3 is TGTGCCAGCAGCGTAGACGGGACAGGGTCCTATGGCTACACCTTC. Its translation is CASSVDGTGSYGYTF. This chain joins TRBV9 and TRBJ1-2, with TRBD1 matching 9 bases. With V trimmed by 0 bases and J by 4 bases, 4 bases remained unmatched. The CDR3 contains 15 residues. In germline, CDR1 is SGDLS, CDR2 YYNGEE.

The genes are TRBV5-4 and TRBJ1-3; D might be TRBD1 (5 bases). Between the trimmed V and J ends, which lost 0 bases and 5 bases, there was a span of 15 bases. CDR3 length: 16 residues. In germline, CDR1 is SGHNT, CDR2 YYREEE (reference sequence). The DNA for the CDR3 is TGTGCCAGCAGCTTGGACCCGACAGCCCACCGAAACACCATATATTTT. Protein: CASSLDPTAHRNTIYF.

The chain carries TRBV5-1 and TRBJ1-2; D may be TRBD1 (5 bases). Germline loops: CDR1 SGHRS, CDR2 YFSETQ. With 4 bases removed from V and 6 bases from J, the gap between germline ends came to 16 bases. The CDR3 spans 14 residues. The CDR3 sequence: CASSPYRAGDGYTF. Written as DNA, the CDR3 is TGCGCCAGCAGCCCATACCGGGCGGGGGATGGCTACACCTTC. Variable domain in full (rest from reference TRBV5-1 and TRBJ1-2): KAGVTQTPRYLIKTRGQQVTLSCSPISGHRSVSWYQQTPGQGLQFLFEYFSETQRNKGNFPGRFSGRQFSNSRSEMNVSTLELGDSALYLCASSPYRAGDGYTFGSGTRLTVV.

The genes are TRBV29-1 and TRBJ2-3, with D perhaps TRBD2 (5 bases). The CDR3 has 11 residues. Germline-derived CDR1 and CDR2 are SQVTM and ANQGSEA. V lost 5 bases and J lost 3, with 6 bases in between. The CDR3 here is CSVSGTDTQYF. The CDR3 coding sequence is TGCAGCGTTTCGGGGACAGATACGCAGTATTTT.

The rearrangement uses TRBV4-3 and TRBJ1-4; the D gene is possibly TRBD1 (5 bases). Trimming took 0 bases from V and 3 from J, leaving 8 bases between them. Germline CDR1 reads LGHNA; CDR2 reads YSLEER. CDR3 length: 15 residues. In nucleotides, the CDR3 is TGCGCCAGCAGCCAAGACCGGGGGTCTAATGAAAAACTGTTTTTT. This encodes CASSQDRGSNEKLFF.

The chain links TRBV7-2 to TRBJ2-1; a weak D match, TRBD2 (6 bases). This CDR3 spans 15 amino acids. Germline CDR1 reads SGHTA; CDR2 reads FQGNSA. The V end was cut by 3 bases, the J end by 0 bases, with 9 bases between. The CDR3 sequence is CASSFSGYSYNEQFF. The CDR3 DNA sequence: TGTGCCAGCAGCTTCAGCGGGTACTCCTACAATGAGCAGTTCTTC.

This chain uses TRBV5-1 with TRBJ1-2; D is undetermined. CDR3 size: 13 residues. Trimming removed 3 bases at V and 0 bases at J, with 6 bases between. Germline-derived CDR1 and CDR2 are SGHRS and YFSETQ. The CDR3 region has the DNA TGCGCCAGCAGCTCCGTGTCTAACTATGGCTACACCTTC. Translation: CASSSVSNYGYTF.

This chain joins TRBV19 and TRBJ2-1; a weak D match, TRBD2 (6 bases). Trimming removed 4 bases from V and 5 bases from J, with 12 bases in between. The CDR3 is made up of 14 amino acids. From germline, CDR1 is LNHDA and CDR2 SQIVND (reference sequence). DNA for the CDR3: TGTGCCAGTAGTAAGAGTGCGGGGAACAATGAGCAGTTCTTC. Translated, it gives CASSKSAGNNEQFF.

This clone has more than one count but fewer than ten. J is TRBJ1-5 and V is TRBV28, with 8 bases that match TRBD1. The germline CDR1 and CDR2 sequences are MDHEN and SYDVKM. The CDR3 runs 13 residues. V shed 6 bases and J 7 bases; nucleotides not matched to a gene: 5. CDR3 bases: TGTGCCAGCAGCTCAGGGGGCTGGCAGCCCCAGCATTTT. This translates into CASSSGGWQPQHF.